This section outlines one T cell receptor beta chain sequence together with its context. This clonotype showed up just a few times. What antigen it recognizes has not been identified. There are no base qualities to consult, and no much larger clone falls within one base. The library was made by RACE. These reads were obtained on a NextSeq 500. Library preparation attached unique molecular identifiers to individual cDNA molecules for quantitative, reproducible TCR counting. For every blood RNA sample, sequencing covered both the TCR alpha and TCR beta chains. For the original study's pipeline: Samples had a median of approximately 93,000 TCRs, with a range from roughly 20,000 to 700,000. V, J and CDR3 annotation of the TCR reads was performed with the Decombinator software suite. To make PS versus PT1 abundance plots, every sample was subsampled to the same number of TCRs (28,000). TCRs were defined as expanded if absent before sensitization and observed at least eight times at the 2-week time point. In-frame beta chains were kept once TCRdb had trimmed the public reads at Q25 with fastp and called clones with MiXCR. Each CDR3 protein gets just one entry, which takes the most common genes and DNA from the rows behind it. The V and J calls were determined by TCRdb, not by the authors. The sample profile shows some 60,000 distinct CDR3 sequences; around 11% of them were found once. Around 4.1% of the sample rests with the top ten.

This record belongs to a study of human T cells and chemical hapten exposure (dated by TCRdb to 2020 to 2022). In the study overall: For sensitization, 2% DPC in acetone was applied to a 2 cm by 2 cm area of upper inner arm skin. Blood samples were taken from patients before sensitization (week 0) and at 2, 6 and about 24 weeks after DPC sensitization. Patch testing was performed on the upper back with Finn chambers containing 0.01% DPC, and the patch tests were scored after 6 days according to International Contact Dermatitis Research Group standards. This study followed changes in the peripheral blood TCR repertoire in vivo during primary and secondary sensitization of alopecia patients to the hapten diphenylcyclopropenone (DPC). Throughout the study period of around 25 weeks, patients also received therapeutic DPC doses to the scalp every week. Alopecia areata with under or over 50% scalp involvement, alopecia totalis and alopecia universalis were represented in the patient cohort, which was mostly female. Blood for TCR sequencing was provided by twenty-nine alopecia patients at one to four time points (pre-sensitization, 2, 6 and 24 weeks). Libraries were pooled for sequencing, and per-sample TCR yields varied mainly because of small differences in library volumes within the pool.

Based on the germline V gene, the CDR1 and CDR2 sequences are SQVTM and ANQGSEA. V is pared back by 6 bases and J by 4 bases, with 21 bases lying between the germline termini. The CDR3 spans 16 residues, from the cysteine through the phenylalanine. The entry retains the CDR3 DNA only, 48 bases that are in frame from base 1. Explained via the paper, the time point label denotes: pre-sensitization, week 0. The treatment or condition label of this sample denotes: therapeutic diphenylcyclopropenone sensitization with weekly scalp DPC. At each patch-test visit, blood was drawn before the patch test was applied. Eligible patients were aged 18 to 70, diagnosed with alopecia, deemed suitable for DPC therapy, and excluded if pregnant. Unfractionated whole blood was collected in Tempus Blood RNA tubes, and total RNA was extracted from that blood. The paper's findings and limits, for the study overall: Significantly more large CDR3 similarity clusters were formed by expanded TCRs than by pre-sensitization or healthy control sets, consistent with antigen-driven responses. No change with DPC sensitization was found in the number of TCRs above 1 in 1000 frequency, and no evidence of global repertoire structure alterations was found. Patch test score was positively correlated with the number of PT1 expanded TCRs, with significance at thresholds 8, 16 and 32 but not at 4. Repeated subsampling changed both the strength of the expansion versus patch-test correlation and the threshold at which the correlation became significant. Because all patients had alopecia, a presumed autoimmune disease, the immune response of the patients might differ from that of healthy individuals.

This sequence originates from a woman between 40 and 55 years old with alopecia areata. Some clones in this sample may be carry-over from other donors' samples. The sample here was whole blood, taken in connection with sensitization to the hapten diphenylcyclopropenone (DPC). The sequence links TRBV29-1 to TRBJ2-2; matching of 5 bases hints at TRBD1 as the D gene. CDR3 reads: CSVLPWGRESTGELFF. The nucleotide sequence is given as TGCAGCGTCCTCCCCTGGGGCAGGGAATCCACCGGGGAGCTGTTTTTT.